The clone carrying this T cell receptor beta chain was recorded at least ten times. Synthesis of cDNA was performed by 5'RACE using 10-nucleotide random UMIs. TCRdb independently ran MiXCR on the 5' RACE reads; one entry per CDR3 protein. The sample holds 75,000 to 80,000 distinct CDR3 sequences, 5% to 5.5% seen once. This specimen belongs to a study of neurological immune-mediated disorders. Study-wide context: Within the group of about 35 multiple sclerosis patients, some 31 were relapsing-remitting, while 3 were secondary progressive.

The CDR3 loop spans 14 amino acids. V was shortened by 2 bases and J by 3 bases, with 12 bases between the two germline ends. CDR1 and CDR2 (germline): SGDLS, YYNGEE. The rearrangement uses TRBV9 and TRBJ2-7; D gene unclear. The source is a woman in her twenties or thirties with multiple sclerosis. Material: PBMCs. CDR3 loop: CASSVGWGIYEQYF. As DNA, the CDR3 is TGTGCCAGCAGCGTGGGCTGGGGAATCTACGAGCAGTACTTC.